The 32 T cell receptor beta chains below come from one sample, sequenced in a study of blood T cell repertoires in COVID-19. The table came from immunoSEQ multiplex PCR; TCRdb's copy has only in-frame clones and leaves some out. The table has around 100,000 clones, more than 85% seen once. Sequenced sample: peripheral blood. Receptors were obtained from a young man in a cohort sampled during active COVID-19.

This chain uses TRBV19 with TRBJ1-5, with 10 bases fitting TRBD1. The CDR3 length is 16 residues. Germline loops: CDR1 LNHDA, CDR2 SQIVND (reference sequence). With 4 bases clipped from V and 2 bases from J, the junction kept 5 bases outside the gene matches. The CDR3 sequence: CASSKGQGLGNQPQHF. DNA of the CDR3: TGTGCCAGTAGTAAGGGACAGGGGCTTGGCAATCAGCCCCAGCATTTT. Looking up the rest from reference TRBV19 and TRBJ1-5 gives the full variable domain: DGGITQSPKYLFRKEGQNVTLSCEQNLNHDAMYWYRQDPGQGLRLIYYSQIVNDFQKGDIAEGYSVSREKKESFPLTVTSAQKNPTAFYLCASSKGQGLGNQPQHFGDGTRLSIL.

The chain couples TRBV30 to TRBJ2-7; D may be TRBD2 (5 bases). Per the germline V gene, CDR1 is GTSNPN and CDR2 is SVGIG (reference sequence). CDR3 size: 11 residues. The V end lost 2 bases, the J end lost 3 bases, and 5 bases lay between the germline ends. CDR3: CAWSRDYEQYF. The CDR3 DNA is TGTGCCTGGAGTCGGGACTACGAGCAGTACTTC.

The genes are TRBV9 and TRBJ2-3, with 9 positions matching TRBD2. Germline lookup yields CDR1 SGDLS and CDR2 YYNGEE. There are 16 residues in the CDR3. Trimming took 2 bases from V and 0 from J; bases not matched to a gene: 4. The CDR3 protein is CASSVSGGASTDTQYF. CDR3 DNA sequence: TGTGCCAGCAGCGTTAGCGGGGGCGCTAGCACAGATACGCAGTATTTT. The whole variable domain, remainder taken from reference TRBV9 and TRBJ2-3, is DSGVTQTPKHLITATGQRVTLRCSPRSGDLSVYWYQQSLDQGLQFLIQYYNGEERAKGNILERFSAQQFPDLHSELNLSSLELGDSALYFCASSVSGGASTDTQYFGPGTRLTVL.

CDR3: CASSPRRDSSDSPLHF. The CDR3 DNA is TGTGCCAGCTCACCACGCAGGGACAGCTCGGATTCACCCCTCCACTTT. The chain employs TRBV18 and TRBJ1-6; 7 bases fit TRBD1. The CDR3 spans 16 residues. V was clipped by 1 base and J by 8 bases; unmatched bases: 8. Germline CDR1 reads KGHSH; CDR2 reads LQKENI.

Remarks on this clone: Additional DNA sequences in this sample encode the identical CDR3. The chain is built from TRBV6-5 and TRBJ1-2; possible D gene TRBD1, 5 bases. From germline, CDR1 is MNHEY and CDR2 SVGAGI. The CDR3 consists of 13 residues. V was shortened by 3 bases and J by 2 bases, with 7 bases between the two germline ends. CDR3 nucleotide sequence: TGTGCCAGCAGTTATACAGGCAACTATGGCTACACCTTC. It is translated as CASSYTGNYGYTF.

V and J are TRBV7-3 and TRBJ2-5, with 7 bases that match TRBD1. Germline V gene lookup returns CDR1 SGHTA and CDR2 FQGTGA. The ends lost 6 bases at V and 4 bases at J; junction bases unmatched: 5. The CDR3 is 13 residues long. CDR3 DNA: TGTGCCAGCAGTACAGGGGTGGGAGAGACCCAGTACTTC. Amino acid sequence: CASSTGVGETQYF.

The gene calls are TRBV19 and TRBJ2-5; 7 bases are a match to TRBD1. This CDR3 comprises 15 residues. Trimming removed 6 bases from V and 2 bases from J; junction bases left unmatched: 9. Germline V CDR1 and CDR2: LNHDA, SQIVND (reference sequence). The CDR3 DNA sequence: TGTGCCAGTAGGGACAGGAACGGGGCGCAAGAGACCCAGTACTTC. It codes for CASRDRNGAQETQYF.

V and J are TRBV29-1 and TRBJ2-1, with D perhaps matching TRBD2 (6 bases). Trimming removed 7 bases from V and 0 bases from J, with 13 bases in between. Germline V CDR1 and CDR2: SQVTM, ANQGSEA. CDR3 length equals 14 residues. CDR3 nucleotides: TGCAGCGCCCGGGACTCCCACTCCTACAATGAGCAGTTCTTC. Translation: CSARDSHSYNEQFF.

This clone showed up just once. The chain employs TRBV29-1 and TRBJ2-5, with 10 bases fitting TRBD1. The junction had 11 bases not matched to a gene; V was cut back by 3 bases and J by 1 base. This CDR3 has 17 amino acids. Germline loops: CDR1 SQVTM, CDR2 ANQGSEA. This CDR3 is CSVEGETGTGVQETQYF. In DNA, the CDR3 is TGCAGCGTTGAGGGTGAAACCGGGACAGGGGTCCAAGAGACCCAGTACTTC.

This chain uses TRBV7-2 with TRBJ1-2; TRBD1 matches at 11 bases. This CDR3 region has 15 residues. V shed 2 bases and J 4 bases; nucleotides not matched to a gene: 3. CDR1 is SGHTA and CDR2 is FQGNSA in the germline V gene. The CDR3 region is CASSLFGTGGYGYTF. The DNA of the CDR3 is TGTGCCAGCAGCTTATTTGGGACAGGGGGCTATGGCTACACCTTC.

This chain connects TRBV2 to TRBJ2-3, with 7 nucleotides matching TRBD1. This CDR3 region has 14 residues. CDR1 SNHLY and CDR2 FYNNEI come from the germline V gene. V trimming: 7 bases; J trimming: 0 bases; junction bases outside the gene matches: 4. The CDR3 bases are TGTGCCAGCACACGACAGGGAAGCACAGATACGCAGTATTTT. This codes for CASTRQGSTDTQYF. Full variable domain (missing parts from reference TRBV2 and TRBJ2-3): EPEVTQTPSHQVTQMGQEVILRCVPISNHLYFYWYRQILGQKVEFLVSFYNNEISEKSEIFDDQFSVERPDGSNFTLKIRSTKLEDSAMYFCASTRQGSTDTQYFGPGTRLTVL.

This chain links TRBV5-1 with TRBJ1-1, with 8 bases identical to TRBD1. The CDR3 totals 15 residues. J gave up 2 bases and V 0 bases, and 3 bases lay outside the gene matches. The V gene's germline CDR1 is SGHRS and CDR2 YFSETQ. This chain's CDR3 is CASSLAAGGNTEAFF. In DNA, the CDR3 is TGCGCCAGCAGCTTGGCTGCAGGGGGCAACACTGAAGCTTTCTTT.

V is TRBV5-1 and J is TRBJ2-3; 7 bases match TRBD1. The V gene end was trimmed by 4 bases and the J gene end by 1 base; junction bases not matched to a gene: 6. The CDR3 runs 15 residues. CDR1 and CDR2 (germline): SGHRS, YFSETQ. The CDR3 nucleotides read TGCGCCAGCAGCCTGGGACAGACAGGCACAGATACGCAGTATTTT. Protein: CASSLGQTGTDTQYF.

The chain combines TRBV2 with TRBJ1-5; 8 bases fit TRBD1. From germline, CDR1 is SNHLY and CDR2 FYNNEI. V lost 8 bases and J lost 4; bases outside the gene matches: 4. The CDR3 has 13 residues. CDR3 DNA: TGTGCCAGCCAGGACAGGGAAAATCAGCCCCAGCATTTT. As protein: CASQDRENQPQHF.

The gene calls are TRBV5-1 and TRBJ2-1, with TRBD2 identical over 15 bases. The V segment lost 6 bases and the J segment 7 bases; nucleotides outside the gene matches: 2. Germline V CDR1 and CDR2: SGHRS, YFSETQ. This CDR3 has 14 residues. In DNA form, the CDR3 reads TGCGCCAGCAAGGGACTAGCGGGGGGAAATGAGCAGTTCTTC. Translation gives CASKGLAGGNEQFF.

This clone came up a few times. The chain employs TRBV7-2 and TRBJ2-7; tentatively, D is TRBD1 (5 bases). V shed 8 bases and J shed 0 bases, with 11 bases lying between them. This CDR3 is 13 amino acids long. The V gene's germline CDR1 is SGHTA and CDR2 FQGNSA. The CDR3 sequence: CASQGSVSYEQYF. For the CDR3, the DNA is TGTGCCAGCCAGGGCTCCGTCTCCTACGAGCAGTACTTC.

V gene TRBV5-6 combines with J gene TRBJ2-7; a possible D gene is TRBD1 (6 bases). The CDR3 is 16 amino acids. V lost 4 bases to trimming and J lost 0 bases, with 17 bases between them. From germline, CDR1 is SGHDT and CDR2 YYEEEE. CDR3 DNA sequence: TGTGCCAGCAGCGGCGGGTTATTCAGGGGCTCCTACGAGCAGTACTTC. Translated: CASSGGLFRGSYEQYF. The full variable domain, in which reference TRBV5-6 and TRBJ2-7 provide the parts outside the CDR3, is DAGVTQSPTHLIKTRGQQVTLRCSPKSGHDTVSWYQQALGQGPQFIFQYYEEEERQRGNFPDRFSGHQFPNYSSELNVNALLLGDSALYLCASSGGLFRGSYEQYFGPGTRLTVT.

The chain couples TRBV9 to TRBJ2-2; weak D call: TRBD1 (6 bases). CDR1 SGDLS and CDR2 YYNGEE come from the germline V gene. The CDR3 is 15 residues long. The V and J ends lost 0 bases and 5 bases respectively, with 11 bases between them. Here the CDR3 DNA reads TGTGCCAGCAGCGTAGCTTCCCAGGGGACCGGGGAGCTGTTTTTT. Amino acids: CASSVASQGTGELFF.

This CDR3 is CASSIGDKAETQYF. The CDR3 bases are TGTGCCAGTAGTATAGGGGACAAAGCAGAGACCCAGTACTTC. This sequence joins TRBV19 and TRBJ2-5; possible D gene TRBD1, 6 bases. The CDR3 is 14 amino acids. V shed 1 base and J shed 4 bases, with 10 bases lying between them. CDR1 is LNHDA and CDR2 is SQIVND in the germline V gene (reference sequence).

The rearrangement joins TRBV2 to TRBJ2-1; D unclear. This CDR3 region has 11 residues. Germline V gene lookup returns CDR1 SNHLY and CDR2 FYNNEI. Trimming pared 4 bases from V and 4 bases from J, leaving 2 bases between. CDR3 region: CASSVYNEQFF. The CDR3 region has the DNA TGTGCCAGCAGTGTATACAATGAGCAGTTCTTC.

V usage is TRBV9 and J usage is TRBJ2-1; TRBD2 agrees at 8 bases. Germline values: CDR1 SGDLS, CDR2 YYNGEE. The V segment lost 8 bases and the J segment 6 bases; nucleotides outside the gene matches: 10. This CDR3 is 14 amino acids long. The CDR3 protein is CARPPVGGANEQFF. The CDR3 nucleotides are TGTGCCAGACCCCCCGTCGGGGGGGCCAATGAGCAGTTCTTC.

The V call is TRBV2, the J call TRBJ1-5, with 7 bases lining up with TRBD1. CDR1 is SNHLY and CDR2 is FYNNEI in the germline V gene. CDR3 size: 14 residues. Trimming cost V 5 bases and J 1 base; bases outside gene matches: 2. The CDR3 loop is CASSRGQSNQPQHF. Written as DNA, the CDR3 is TGTGCCAGCAGTAGGGGGCAGAGCAATCAGCCCCAGCATTTT.

In this sample, this clone turned up a few times. V usage is TRBV19 and J usage is TRBJ1-5; D might be TRBD1 (5 bases). CDR3 length equals 15 residues. Germline loops: CDR1 LNHDA, CDR2 SQIVND (reference sequence). Trimming removed 3 bases at V and 10 bases at J, with 19 bases between. The CDR3 loop is CASSISRVPNIPQHF. CDR3 in DNA: TGTGCCAGTAGTATCAGCAGGGTGCCCAATATTCCCCAGCATTTT.

The chain has TRBV2 and TRBJ1-3; D is perhaps TRBD1 (6 bases). With 8 bases removed from V and 0 bases from J, the gap between germline ends came to 8 bases. The V gene's germline CDR1 is SNHLY and CDR2 FYNNEI. This CDR3 is built from 13 residues. The CDR3 loop reads CASAGDSGNTIYF. CDR3 sequence (DNA): TGTGCCAGCGCAGGGGACTCTGGAAACACCATATATTTT.

As concerns this clone: The sample has other DNA sequences that encode this CDR3 too. The chain has TRBV2 and TRBJ1-6, with unresolved D. Trimming cost V 4 bases and J 5 bases, with 3 bases left between them. Germline V gives CDR1 SNHLY, CDR2 FYNNEI. The CDR3 covers 12 residues. The CDR3 DNA is TGTGCCAGCAGTGCTGATAATTCACCCCTCCACTTT. Encoded protein: CASSADNSPLHF.

V is TRBV7-9 and J is TRBJ1-2; D uncertain. Germline V gene data show CDR1 as SEHNR and CDR2 as FQNEAQ (reference sequence). The CDR3 spans 15 residues. Trimming took off 1 base at V and 5 bases at J, with 14 bases between the two ends. In DNA, the CDR3 is TGTGCCAGCAGCTTAGTAGAGACGGGGATATATGGCTACACCTTC. Protein sequence: CASSLVETGIYGYTF.

The chain employs TRBV6-4 and TRBJ2-2, with D tentatively TRBD1 (5 bases). The germline V gene has CDR1 MRHNA and CDR2 SNTAGT. This CDR3 comprises 13 residues. Deletions cut 3 bases from V and 5 bases from J, with 7 bases between. CDR3 residues: CASSETATGELFF. Here the CDR3 DNA reads TGTGCCAGCAGTGAGACAGCAACCGGGGAGCTGTTTTTT.

This clone was seen just once. The V gene is TRBV2, the J gene TRBJ2-5; D perhaps matches TRBD1 (6 bases). The CDR3 spans 12 residues. Germline V lookup: CDR1 SNHLY, CDR2 FYNNEI. Deletions cut 4 bases from V and 7 bases from J, with 10 bases between. The CDR3 nucleotides read TGTGCCAGCAGTGGGGACAAGGGGACCCAGTACTTC. Encoded protein: CASSGDKGTQYF.

This clone was observed a few times. The genes are TRBV5-1 and TRBJ2-2, with D uncertain. The length of the CDR3 is 13 residues. Germline-derived CDR1 and CDR2 are SGHRS and YFSETQ. V shed 3 bases and J shed 1 base, with 4 bases lying between them. Written as DNA, the CDR3 is TGCGCCAGCAGCTCTCGGAACACCGGGGAGCTGTTTTTT. Translated, it gives CASSSRNTGELFF.

This clone was seen just once. The chain uses TRBV5-1 and TRBJ1-5; a possible D gene is TRBD1 (6 bases). The CDR3 runs to 16 residues. Trimming stripped 4 bases from V and 4 bases from J, with 18 bases between. CDR1 is SGHRS, CDR2 YFSETQ, per germline. CDR3 loop: CASSRGGREGNQPQHF. The CDR3 DNA follows: TGCGCCAGCAGCCGGGGGGGCAGGGAAGGTAATCAGCCCCAGCATTTT.

This chain links TRBV5-1 with TRBJ1-2; no firm D call. Deletions cut 4 bases from V and 0 bases from J, with 16 bases between. The CDR3 extends over 16 amino acids. CDR1 is SGHRS, CDR2 YFSETQ, per germline. This chain's CDR3 is CASSQQTRETNYGYTF. In DNA form, the CDR3 reads TGCGCCAGCAGCCAACAAACTAGAGAAACTAACTATGGCTACACCTTC. The entire variable domain, with the rest obtained from reference TRBV5-1 and TRBJ1-2, is as follows: KAGVTQTPRYLIKTRGQQVTLSCSPISGHRSVSWYQQTPGQGLQFLFEYFSETQRNKGNFPGRFSGRQFSNSRSEMNVSTLELGDSALYLCASSQQTRETNYGYTFGSGTRLTVV.

V usage is TRBV5-4 and J usage is TRBJ1-3, with TRBD1 identical over 8 bases. With V trimmed by 4 bases and J by 4 bases, 7 bases remained unmatched. The CDR3 runs 15 residues. From germline, CDR1 is SGHNT and CDR2 YYREEE (reference sequence). The CDR3 coding sequence is TGTGCCAGCAGCCCAGGCGGGACAGGAGGAAACACCATATATTTT. This encodes CASSPGGTGGNTIYF.